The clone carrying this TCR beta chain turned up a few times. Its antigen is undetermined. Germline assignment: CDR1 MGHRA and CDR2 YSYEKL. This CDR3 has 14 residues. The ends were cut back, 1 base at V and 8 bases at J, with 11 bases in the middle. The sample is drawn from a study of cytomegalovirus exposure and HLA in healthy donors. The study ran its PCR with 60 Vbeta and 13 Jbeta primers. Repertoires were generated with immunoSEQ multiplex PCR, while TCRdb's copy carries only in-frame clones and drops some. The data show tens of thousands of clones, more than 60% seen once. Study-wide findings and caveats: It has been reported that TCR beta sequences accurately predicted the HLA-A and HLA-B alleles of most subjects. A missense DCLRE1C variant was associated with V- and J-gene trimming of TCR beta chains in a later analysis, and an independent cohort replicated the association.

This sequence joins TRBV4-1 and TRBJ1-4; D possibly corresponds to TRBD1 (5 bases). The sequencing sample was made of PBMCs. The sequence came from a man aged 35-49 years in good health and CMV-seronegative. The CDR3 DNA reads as TGCGCCAGCAGCCAAGCAGGGTATGGGGAAAAACTGTTTTTT. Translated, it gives CASSQAGYGEKLFF.